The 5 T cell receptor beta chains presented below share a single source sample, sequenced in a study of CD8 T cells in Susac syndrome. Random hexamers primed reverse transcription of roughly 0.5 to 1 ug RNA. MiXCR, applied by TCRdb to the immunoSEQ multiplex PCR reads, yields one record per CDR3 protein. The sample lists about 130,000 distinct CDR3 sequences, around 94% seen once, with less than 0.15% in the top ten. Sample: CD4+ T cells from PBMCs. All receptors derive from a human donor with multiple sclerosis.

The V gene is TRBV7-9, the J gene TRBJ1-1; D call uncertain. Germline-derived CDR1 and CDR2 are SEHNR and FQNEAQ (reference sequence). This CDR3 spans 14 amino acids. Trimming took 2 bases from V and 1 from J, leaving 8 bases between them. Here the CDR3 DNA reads TGTGCCAGCAGCTTATCGAGGAGGAACACTGAAGCTTTCTTT. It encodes CASSLSRRNTEAFF. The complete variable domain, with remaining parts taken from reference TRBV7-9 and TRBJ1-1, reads DTGVSQNPRHKITKRGQNVTFRCDPISEHNRLYWYRQTLGQGPEFLTYFQNEAQLEKSRLLSDRFSAERPKGSFSTLEIQRTEQGDSAMYLCASSLSRRNTEAFFGQGTRLTVV.

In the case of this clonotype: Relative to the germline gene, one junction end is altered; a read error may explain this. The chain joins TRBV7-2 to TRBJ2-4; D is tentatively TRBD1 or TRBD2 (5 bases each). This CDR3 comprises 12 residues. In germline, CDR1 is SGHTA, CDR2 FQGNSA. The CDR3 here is CASNLGTNIQYF. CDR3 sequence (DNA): TGTGCCAGCAACTTAGGGACAAACATTCAGTACTTC.

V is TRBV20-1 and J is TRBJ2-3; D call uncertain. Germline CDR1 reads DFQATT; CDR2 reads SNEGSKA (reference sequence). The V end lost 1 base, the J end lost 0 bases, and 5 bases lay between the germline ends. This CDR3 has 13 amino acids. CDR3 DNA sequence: TGCAGTGCTAGAGTTTCTAGCACAGATACGCAGTATTTT. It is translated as CSARVSSTDTQYF.

The chain's CDR3 is CASSFREMNTEAFF. CDR3 nucleotide sequence: TGTGCCAGCAGTTTTAGAGAAATGAACACTGAAGCTTTCTTT. The rearrangement joins TRBV12-3 or TRBV12-4 to TRBJ1-1; D remains unclear. The CDR3 consists of 14 residues. V gave up 3 bases and J gave up 0 bases, with 8 bases separating them.

CDR3 residues: CAYISYNSPLHF. CDR3 sequence (DNA): TGTGCCTACATCTCCTATAATTCACCCCTCCACTTT. The V call is TRBV30, the J call TRBJ1-6, with D unclear. Germline V CDR1 and CDR2: GTSNPN, SVGIG (reference sequence). The ends were cut back, 7 bases at V and 0 bases at J, with 4 bases in the middle. The CDR3 has 12 amino acids.